A selection of T cell receptor beta chains follows, all from one sample in a study of T cell responses to AZD1222 COVID-19 vaccine. Clones were read by immunoSEQ multiplex PCR, and TCRdb kept only the in-frame ones, dropping some. In the table there are 90,000 to 120,000 clones, roughly 90% of which are singletons. Source: peripheral blood, taken on day 0 of AZD1222 vaccination. These receptors all stem from an adult in good health. CDR3s include the opening cysteine and the closing phenylalanine or tryptophan. D genes are given only for firm matches. Not all rows give a size; the values are once, few, many and, for expanded clones, a class.

CDR3 length | J gene | D gene | clone size | V gene | CDR3 protein | CDR3 DNA
12 | TRBJ2-7 | TRBD2 | NA | TRBV7-9 | CASSPLAAEQYF | TGTGCCAGCAGCCCACTAGCGGCCGAGCAGTACTTC
16 | TRBJ2-6 | TRBD1 | NA | TRBV5-1 | CASSSTGATGANVLTF | TGCGCCAGCAGCTCGACAGGGGCTACCGGGGCCAACGTCCTGACTTTC
15 | TRBJ2-7 | TRBD1 | NA | TRBV6-5 | CASIPGTGGINEQYF | TGTGCCAGCATCCCCGGGACAGGGGGTATCAACGAGCAGTACTTC
14 | TRBJ2-5 | NA | NA | TRBV19 | CASSIGFSAETQYF | TGTGCCAGTAGTATCGGGTTTAGTGCAGAGACCCAGTACTTC
16 | TRBJ2-5 | TRBD2 | NA | TRBV24-1 | CATSDWERERGETQYF | TGTGCCACCAGTGATTGGGAGCGGGAGCGAGGAGAGACCCAGTACTTC
16 | TRBJ2-3 | NA | NA | TRBV7-3 | CASSLMDTPSTDTQYF | TGTGCCAGCAGCTTAATGGACACCCCTTCCACAGATACGCAGTATTTT
12 | TRBJ2-7 | NA | NA | TRBV18 | CASSPQGDEQYF | TGTGCCAGCTCACCACAGGGGGACGAGCAGTACTTC
16 | TRBJ2-7 | TRBD2 | NA | TRBV5-1 | CASSVGLAGVVHEQYF | TGCGCCAGCAGTGTGGGGCTAGCGGGAGTCGTACACGAGCAGTACTTC
16 | TRBJ2-2 | NA | NA | TRBV7-2 | CASSLLVFGNTGELFF | TGTGCCAGCAGCTTATTGGTCTTCGGAAACACCGGGGAGCTGTTTTTT
15 | TRBJ1-5 | NA | NA | TRBV4-1 | CASSQGDGYNQPQHF | TGCGCCAGCAGCCAAGGGGACGGGTATAATCAGCCCCAGCATTTT
14 | TRBJ1-6 | NA | NA | TRBV3-1/TRBV3-2 | CASSQENANVPLHF | TGTGCCAGCAGCCAAGAAAATGCAAATGTACCCCTCCACTTT
13 | TRBJ1-1 | NA | NA | TRBV29-1 | CSGRGDQNTEAFF | TGCAGTGGTAGAGGGGACCAAAACACTGAAGCTTTCTTT
15 | TRBJ2-6 | NA | once | TRBV25-1 | CASSRLFSGANVLTF | TGTGCCAGCAGCCGACTGTTCTCTGGGGCCAACGTCCTGACTTTC
15 | TRBJ2-7 | NA | NA | TRBV7-6 | CASSHSWDGTYEQYF | TGTGCCAGCAGCCATAGTTGGGACGGAACCTACGAGCAGTACTTC
15 | TRBJ2-7 | NA | NA | TRBV9 | CASSLGTGVSYEQYF | TGTGCCAGCAGCTTGGGGACTGGCGTCTCCTACGAGCAGTACTTC
15 | TRBJ2-2 | NA | NA | TRBV19 | CASSMRHPRTGELFF | TGTGCCAGCTCTATGAGGCACCCGCGAACCGGGGAGCTGTTTTTT
13 | TRBJ2-2 | TRBD2 | NA | TRBV5-8 | CASSRGETGELFF | TGTGCCAGCAGTCGGGGGGAAACCGGGGAGCTGTTTTTT
15 | TRBJ2-1 | NA | NA | TRBV9 | CASSVEGNTYNEQFF | TGTGCCAGCAGCGTAGAGGGGAACACATACAATGAGCAGTTCTTC
15 | TRBJ1-1 | NA | NA | TRBV7-9 | CASSFRPGYNTEAFF | TGTGCCAGCAGCTTCCGTCCAGGGTACAACACTGAAGCTTTCTTT
14 | TRBJ1-1 | NA | NA | TRBV18 | CASSEGEGNTEAFF | TGTGCCAGCTCGGAAGGGGAGGGGAACACTGAAGCTTTCTTT
15 | TRBJ2-1 | TRBD1 | NA | TRBV9 | CASSSTGGPYNEQFF | TGTGCCAGCAGTAGTACAGGGGGCCCCTACAATGAGCAGTTCTTC
13 | TRBJ2-5 | NA | NA | TRBV5-1 | CASSLAHRETQYF | TGCGCCAGCAGCTTGGCCCATCGGGAGACCCAGTACTTC
12 | TRBJ1-1 | NA | NA | TRBV28 | CASREGNTEAFF | TGTGCCAGCCGCGAGGGGAACACTGAAGCTTTCTTT
14 | TRBJ2-7 | NA | NA | TRBV9 | CASSVGWEFGEQYF | TGTGCCAGCAGCGTAGGGTGGGAGTTCGGCGAGCAGTACTTC